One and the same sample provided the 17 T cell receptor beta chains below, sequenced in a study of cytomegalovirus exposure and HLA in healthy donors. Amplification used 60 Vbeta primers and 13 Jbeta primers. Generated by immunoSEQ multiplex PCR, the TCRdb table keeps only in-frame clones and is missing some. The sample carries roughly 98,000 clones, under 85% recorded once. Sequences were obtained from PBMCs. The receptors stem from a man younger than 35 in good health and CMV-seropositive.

CDR3 protein: CAWTKRRTNEKLFF. CDR3 sequence (DNA): TGTGCCTGGACCAAGCGGAGGACTAATGAAAAACTGTTTTTT. This rearrangement joins TRBV30 to TRBJ1-4; D gene unclear. The V gene lost 4 bases and the J gene lost 2 bases, with 11 bases spanning the gap. Germline V lookup: CDR1 GTSNPN, CDR2 SVGIG (reference sequence). The CDR3 length is 14 residues.

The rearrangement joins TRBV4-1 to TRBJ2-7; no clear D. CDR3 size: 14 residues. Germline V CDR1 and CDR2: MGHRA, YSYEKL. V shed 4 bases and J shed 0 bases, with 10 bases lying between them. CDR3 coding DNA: TGCGCCAGCAGCCTCCCGACACGCTCCTACGAGCAGTACTTC. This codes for CASSLPTRSYEQYF.

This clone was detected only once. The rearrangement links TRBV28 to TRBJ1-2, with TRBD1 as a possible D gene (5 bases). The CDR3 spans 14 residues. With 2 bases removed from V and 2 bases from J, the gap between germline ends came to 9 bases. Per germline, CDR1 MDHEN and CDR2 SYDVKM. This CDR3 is CASSLTGGNYGYTF. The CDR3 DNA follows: TGTGCCAGCAGTTTAACGGGGGGAAACTATGGCTACACCTTC.

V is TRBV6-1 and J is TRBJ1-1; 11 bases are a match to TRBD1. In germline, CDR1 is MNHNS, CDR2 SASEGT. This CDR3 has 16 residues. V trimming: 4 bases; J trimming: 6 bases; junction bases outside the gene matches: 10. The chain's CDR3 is CASSVWTGGLSAEAFF. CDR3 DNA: TGTGCCAGCAGTGTTTGGACAGGGGGCTTAAGCGCTGAAGCTTTCTTT.

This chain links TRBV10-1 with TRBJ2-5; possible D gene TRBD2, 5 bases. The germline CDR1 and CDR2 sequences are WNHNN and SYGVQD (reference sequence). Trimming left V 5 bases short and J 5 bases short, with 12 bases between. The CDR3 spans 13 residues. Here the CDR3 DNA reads TGCGCCAGCAGTTGGCGGGTTTCGGAGACCCAGTACTTC. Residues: CASSWRVSETQYF.

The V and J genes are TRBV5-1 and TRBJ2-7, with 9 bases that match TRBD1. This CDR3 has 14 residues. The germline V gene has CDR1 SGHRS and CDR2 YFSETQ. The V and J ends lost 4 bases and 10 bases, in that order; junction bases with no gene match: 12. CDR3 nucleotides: TGCGCCAGCAGCGGGACAGGGACCCTCCAAGGCCAGTACTTC. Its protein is CASSGTGTLQGQYF.

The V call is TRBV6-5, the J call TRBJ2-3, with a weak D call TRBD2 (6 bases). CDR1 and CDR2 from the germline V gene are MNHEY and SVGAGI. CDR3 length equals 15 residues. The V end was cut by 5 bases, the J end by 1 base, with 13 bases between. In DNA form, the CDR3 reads TGTGCCAGCAGTGTTGGAGGGATCCGCACAGATACGCAGTATTTT. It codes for CASSVGGIRTDTQYF.

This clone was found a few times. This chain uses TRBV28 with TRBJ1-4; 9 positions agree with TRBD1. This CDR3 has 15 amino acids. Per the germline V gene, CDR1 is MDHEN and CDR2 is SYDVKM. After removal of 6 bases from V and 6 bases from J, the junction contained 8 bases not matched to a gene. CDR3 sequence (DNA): TGTGCCAGCAGCCCCCCGACAGGGGGGTATGAAAAACTGTTTTTT. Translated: CASSPPTGGYEKLFF. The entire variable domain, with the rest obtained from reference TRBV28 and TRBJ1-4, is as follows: DVKVTQSSRYLVKRTGEKVFLECVQDMDHENMFWYRQDPGLGLRLIYFSYDVKMKEKGDIPEGYSVSREKKERFSLILESASTNQTSMYLCASSPPTGGYEKLFFGSGTQLSVL.

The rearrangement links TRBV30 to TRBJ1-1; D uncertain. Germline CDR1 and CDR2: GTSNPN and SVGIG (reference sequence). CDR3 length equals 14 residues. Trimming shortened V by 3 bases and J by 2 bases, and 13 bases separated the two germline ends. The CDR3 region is CAWSVEPGNTEAFF. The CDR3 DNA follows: TGTGCCTGGAGCGTGGAGCCGGGTAACACTGAAGCTTTCTTT.

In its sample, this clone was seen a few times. The chain's CDR3 is CASSPRPNTEAFF. CDR3 DNA sequence: TGCGCCAGCAGCCCTAGGCCAAACACTGAAGCTTTCTTT. The chain carries TRBV4-1 and TRBJ1-1; D gene uncertain. CDR3 length: 13 residues. Per the germline V gene, CDR1 is MGHRA and CDR2 is YSYEKL. Deletions cut 4 bases from V and 2 bases from J, with 8 bases between.

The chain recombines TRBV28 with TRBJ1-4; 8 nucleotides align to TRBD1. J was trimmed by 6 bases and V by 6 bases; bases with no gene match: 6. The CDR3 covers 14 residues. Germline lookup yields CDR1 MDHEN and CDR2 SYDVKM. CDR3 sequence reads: CASSPDRAHEKLFF. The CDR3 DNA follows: TGTGCCAGCAGCCCGGACAGGGCCCATGAAAAACTGTTTTTT.

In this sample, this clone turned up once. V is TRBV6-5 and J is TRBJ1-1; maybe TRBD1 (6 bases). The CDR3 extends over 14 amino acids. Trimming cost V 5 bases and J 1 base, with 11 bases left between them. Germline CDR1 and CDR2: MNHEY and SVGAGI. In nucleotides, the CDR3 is TGTGCCAGCAGTGGACAGAGGTGGAACACTGAAGCTTTCTTT. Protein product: CASSGQRWNTEAFF.

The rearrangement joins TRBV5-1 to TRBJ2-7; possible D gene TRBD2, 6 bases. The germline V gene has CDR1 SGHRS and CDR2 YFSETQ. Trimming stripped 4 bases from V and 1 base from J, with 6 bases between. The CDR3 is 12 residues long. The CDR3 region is CASSGGSYEQYF. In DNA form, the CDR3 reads TGCGCCAGCAGCGGGGGGTCCTACGAGCAGTACTTC.

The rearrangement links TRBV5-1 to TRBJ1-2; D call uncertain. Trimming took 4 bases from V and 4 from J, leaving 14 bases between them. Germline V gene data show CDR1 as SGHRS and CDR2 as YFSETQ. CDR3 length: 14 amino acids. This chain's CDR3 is CASSEALRTYGYTF. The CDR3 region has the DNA TGCGCCAGCAGCGAGGCACTAAGAACCTATGGCTACACCTTC.

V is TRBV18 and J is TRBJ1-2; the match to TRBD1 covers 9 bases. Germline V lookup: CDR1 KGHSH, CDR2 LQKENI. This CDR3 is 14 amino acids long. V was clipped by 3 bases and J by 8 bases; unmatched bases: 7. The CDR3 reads CASSPDRGVGGYTF. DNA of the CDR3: TGTGCCAGCTCACCGGACAGGGGAGTCGGCGGCTACACCTTC.

As DNA, the CDR3 is TGTGCCAGCAGCCCCGGGGGGGCCTCCAGGAGGCATGAGCAGTTCTTC. Amino acids: CASSPGGASRRHEQFF. The rearrangement links TRBV9 to TRBJ2-1, with TRBD2 identical over 8 bases. The CDR3 has 16 amino acids. With V trimmed by 4 bases and J by 8 bases, 14 bases remained unmatched. Germline V CDR1 and CDR2: SGDLS, YYNGEE.

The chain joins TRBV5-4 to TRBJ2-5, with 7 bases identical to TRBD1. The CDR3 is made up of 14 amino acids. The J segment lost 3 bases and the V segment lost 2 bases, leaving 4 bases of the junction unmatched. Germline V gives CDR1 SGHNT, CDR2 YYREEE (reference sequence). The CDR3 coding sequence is TGTGCCAGCAGCTTCCAAGACAGGGAAGAGACCCAGTACTTC. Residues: CASSFQDREETQYF.